This is a list of T cell receptor beta chains from one sample in a study of T-cell memory formation after mild COVID-19. TCRdb re-called the 5' RACE reads through MiXCR, storing one row per CDR3 protein. This sample has more than 150,000 distinct CDR3 sequences, with approximately 18% found just once. The specimen was PBMCs or a T cell subset sorted from them (not recorded which). The source of these receptors is a man between 18 and 29 years old who had mild COVID-19 (a few samples of this study predate the infection). Cell type and time point are not known. Both conserved end residues are part of each CDR3. D genes are given only for firm matches. Rows may omit the clone size; those that give it use once, few, many or a size class.

clone_size d_call j_call v_call cdr3_nt cdr3_aa
. . TRBJ2-3 TRBV5-1 TGCGCCAGCAGCTTGACAGTAGGCACAGATACGCAGTATTTT CASSLTVGTDTQYF
few . TRBJ1-2 TRBV6-5 TGTGCCAGCACCCTAGGGGGTAACGGCTACACCTTC CASTLGGNGYTF
few . TRBJ2-5 TRBV5-1 TGCGCCAGCAGCCCGGGCGGCGCCCAAGAGACCCAGTACTTC CASSPGGAQETQYF
. . TRBJ2-5 TRBV6-5 TGTGCCAGCGTGAATGAGGAGACCCAGTACTTC CASVNEETQYF
few . TRBJ2-5 TRBV7-9 TGTGCCAGCAGCCCGAGGGACTTACAAGAGACCCAGTACTTC CASSPRDLQETQYF
. . TRBJ1-4 TRBV7-9 TGTGCCAGCAGTACAGGGATTGAAAAACTGTTTTTT CASSTGIEKLFF
. . TRBJ1-6 TRBV20-1 TGCAGTGCTACGGGGGCTCCCTATTCACCCCTCCACTTT CSATGAPYSPLHF
. . TRBJ2-5 TRBV6-5 TGTGCCAGCAGTCGGTATGGGGCTCAAGAGACCCAGTACTTC CASSRYGAQETQYF
. . TRBJ2-5 TRBV12-3/TRBV12-4 TGTGCCAGCAGTTCGGGGGGCCATGGAGGGAGAGAGACCCAGTACTTC CASSSGGHGGRETQYF
few . TRBJ1-2 TRBV9 TGTGCCAGCAGCCTCAGTCGGTATGGCTACACCTTC CASSLSRYGYTF
few TRBD1 TRBJ1-2 TRBV20-1 TGCAGTGCTAGATACCCGCAGGGGGATGGCTACACCTTC CSARYPQGDGYTF
few TRBD1 TRBJ1-6 TRBV3-1 TGTGCCAGCAGCGCCGGGACAGGCCCCTTTCCCCTCCACTTT CASSAGTGPFPLHF
few . TRBJ2-7 TRBV20-1 TGCAGTGCAGTTACGGGACAAACCTACGAGCAGTACTTC CSAVTGQTYEQYF
. . TRBJ2-5 TRBV7-2 TGTGCCAGCAGCTTCTCTCTGCAAGAGACCCAGTACTTC CASSFSLQETQYF
. . TRBJ2-2 TRBV19 TGTGCCAGTAGTACCCCTCCCGGGGAGCTGTTTTTT CASSTPPGELFF
. . TRBJ1-1 TRBV4-2 TGTGCCAGCAGCCAAGACAGGGAAGGAGCTTTCTTT CASSQDREGAFF
few . TRBJ2-6 TRBV6-2/TRBV6-3 TGTGCCAGCACCCACGGGGGATCTGGGGCCAACGTCCTGACTTTC CASTHGGSGANVLTF
few TRBD2 TRBJ2-3 TRBV20-1 TGCAGTGCGACTAGCGGGGGTCTAGGTACGCAGTATTTT CSATSGGLGTQYF
. TRBD1 TRBJ1-4 TRBV4-3 TGCGCCAGCAGCCAGGGGACAGTTCGGAATGAAAAACTGTTTTTT CASSQGTVRNEKLFF
. TRBD1 TRBJ1-4 TRBV20-1 TGCAGTGCTGTGGACAGGGGTGAAAAACTGTTTTTT CSAVDRGEKLFF
. . TRBJ1-3 TRBV18 TGTGCCAGCTCACCATTACAGGGCCCCGGAAACACCATATATTTT CASSPLQGPGNTIYF
. TRBD1 TRBJ1-1 TRBV10-3 TGTGCCAACTCACAGGGGCTGAACACTGAAGCTTTCTTT CANSQGLNTEAFF
. . TRBJ1-5 TRBV5-5 TGTGCCAGCAGTATACAGGGAGAACGGCGGCAGCCCCAGCATTTT CASSIQGERRQPQHF
. . TRBJ1-4 TRBV18 TGTGCCAGCTCACCGGGGAGGACTCTGTTTTTT CASSPGRTLFF
. . TRBJ2-3 TRBV20-1 TGCAGTGCTAGTAGCGCTATTCCCGGGGATACGCAGTATTTT CSASSAIPGDTQYF
. . TRBJ2-1 TRBV6-1 TGTGCCAGCAGTGCTTCGACGTTCCGGGAGCAGTTCTTC CASSASTFREQFF
few . TRBJ2-7 TRBV12-3/TRBV12-4 TGTGCCAGCAGTCCTAAACGGGGGATTTTCGCCTACGAGCAGTACTTC CASSPKRGIFAYEQYF
. . TRBJ1-1 TRBV12-3/TRBV12-4 TGTGCCAGCAGTTTTAATTCAGGTTTAGAAGCTTTCTTT CASSFNSGLEAFF
. TRBD2 TRBJ2-1 TRBV6-2/TRBV6-3 TGTGCCAGCAGACAGGGACTAGCGGGGGCCTCTTACAATGAGCAGTTCTTC CASRQGLAGASYNEQFF
. . TRBJ2-1 TRBV11-2 TGTGCCAGCAGCCCCCGGATATCCCCGAGCTCCTACAATGAGCAGTTCTTC CASSPRISPSSYNEQFF
. . TRBJ2-3 TRBV11-2 TGTGCCAGCGGTAGGGTAGGTGGCACAGATACGCAGTATTTT CASGRVGGTDTQYF
few . TRBJ2-7 TRBV7-2 TGTGCCAGCAGCTTAGTGCCCCTCTACGAGCAGTACTTC CASSLVPLYEQYF
few TRBD1 TRBJ1-5 TRBV15 TGTGCCACCAGCAAGGAGGGCAGGGGGCGAGGACAGCCCCAGCATTTT CATSKEGRGRGQPQHF
. . TRBJ2-2 TRBV7-9 TGTGCCAGCAGCTACCGTCGGAACACCGGGGAGCTGTTTTTT CASSYRRNTGELFF
. . TRBJ1-1 TRBV12-3/TRBV12-4 TGTGCCAGCAGGAATATGAACACTGAAGCTTTCTTT CASRNMNTEAFF
. TRBD1 TRBJ1-1 TRBV20-1 TGCAGTGCTAGTCCGGGACAGGGTTGGACTGAAGCTTTCTTT CSASPGQGWTEAFF
. . TRBJ1-4 TRBV11-2 TGTGCCAGCAGCTTAAGGGCGGATGAAAAACTGTTTTTT CASSLRADEKLFF
few . TRBJ1-2 TRBV5-1 TGCGCCAGCAGCTTGCAGGGTAACGATGGCTACACCTTC CASSLQGNDGYTF
few . TRBJ2-7 TRBV7-9 TGTGCCAGCAGCTTAAGGGGCCTTTGGGGGTACGAGCAGTACTTC CASSLRGLWGYEQYF
. . TRBJ1-3 TRBV6-6 TGTGCCAGCAGTGGACTTTGGGGCTCTGGAAACACCATATATTTT CASSGLWGSGNTIYF
few . TRBJ2-7 TRBV12-3/TRBV12-4 TGTGCCAGCAGTTTCTCCTGGGTGAACTACGAGCAGTACTTC CASSFSWVNYEQYF
few . TRBJ1-4 TRBV5-6 TGTGCCAGCAGCTTGGGGGCCACCCCGGCCCCCGATTTT CASSLGATPAPDF
few . TRBJ1-5 TRBV7-2 TGTGCCAGCAGCATGATAGGAGCAGGGGCCGAACAGCCCCAGCATTTT CASSMIGAGAEQPQHF
few . TRBJ2-3 TRBV6-5 TGTGCCAGCATGGAGGGGGGCACAGATACGCAGTATTTT CASMEGGTDTQYF
few . TRBJ1-1 TRBV5-5 TGTGCCAGCAGCTTGGAGGGGGGTTCGCTGAACACTGAAGCTTTCTTT CASSLEGGSLNTEAFF
. . TRBJ2-3 TRBV24-1 TGTGCCACCAGTGATTTGCCCGCCACAGATACGCAGTATTTT CATSDLPATDTQYF
many . TRBJ2-1 TRBV29-1 TGCAGCTTCGGGGCGGCGGGGACGGGCAATGAGCAGTTCTTC CSFGAAGTGNEQFF
. . TRBJ2-5 TRBV7-9 TGTGCCAGCAGCTTTTCCGCAACAGAAGGGGAGACCCAGTACTTC CASSFSATEGETQYF
. . TRBJ2-7 TRBV3-1 TGTGCCAGCAGCCAAGGGGGGTGGGTGGCCTACGAGCAGTACTTC CASSQGGWVAYEQYF
. . TRBJ1-6 TRBV6-5 TGTGCCAGCAGTTCCCCTATACAGGGTATGAATTCACCCCTCCACTTT CASSSPIQGMNSPLHF
. . TRBJ1-2 TRBV4-3 TGCGCCAGCAGCCAAGTAAAGGACACTTTTAATGGCTACACCTTC CASSQVKDTFNGYTF
. . TRBJ2-3 TRBV2 TGTGCCAGCAGTGAAGTGGAATCTAGCACAGATACGCAGTATTTT CASSEVESSTDTQYF
many . TRBJ2-2 TRBV4-1 TGCGCCAGCAGACCAGACTCCTACGGGGAGCTGTTTTTT CASRPDSYGELFF
many . TRBJ2-1 TRBV7-3 TGTGCCAGCAGCCTGGGCGCCGAGCAGTTCTTC CASSLGAEQFF
. . TRBJ1-1 TRBV3-1 TGTGCCAGCAGCCAAGGAACGGCAGCTTTCTTT CASSQGTAAFF
. . TRBJ1-6 TRBV6-5 TGTGCCAGCAGTTACTTACAGAGGAGTTCACCCCTCCACTTT CASSYLQRSSPLHF
few TRBD1 TRBJ2-2 TRBV6-5 TGTGCCAGCACCTTGGACAGGGCGGGCACCGGGGAGCTGTTTTTT CASTLDRAGTGELFF
many . TRBJ2-5 TRBV7-9 TGTGCCAGCAGCATCTCACAGACCCAGTACTTC CASSISQTQYF
. . TRBJ2-5 TRBV9 TGTGCCAGCAGCCCGGACGTCCTAGGGACCCAGTACTTC CASSPDVLGTQYF
. TRBD1 TRBJ2-2 TRBV20-1 TGCAGTGCTAGAGATCTCCGGACAGGGAGCACCGGGGAGCTGTTTTTT CSARDLRTGSTGELFF